This TCR beta chain was identified during a study of shared clonotypes between healthy human individuals. Study-level information: Aged 18 to 49, the donors were a couple of women and a few men. General study results and limits: Around 4.7% was the fraction of naive CD4 clonotypes found shared across a few donors. Relative to their counterparts shared across all four donors, non-shared clonotypes exhibited diminished generation probabilities.

Of note for this clone: What it binds is unknown.

The repertoire was sequenced with immunoSEQ multiplex PCR; TCRdb's copy has only in-frame clones and lacks some. Here the sample spans roughly 2.1 million clones, roughly 91% being singletons. Naive CD8 cells lacked CD45RO, underwent positive selection for CCR7 and left out terminally differentiated effector memory CD45RA+ cells. There are 14 residues in the CDR3. Trimming left V 5 bases short and J 5 bases short, with 15 bases between. Germline V gene sequence: CDR1 PRHDT, CDR2 FYEKMQ (reference sequence). The V and J genes are TRBV13 and TRBJ1-2; D may be TRBD1 (6 bases). The specimen was naive CD8+ T cells from PBMCs. The sequence came from a man between 18 and 35 years old in good health. Some clones in this sample may be carry-over from other donors' samples. The CDR3 DNA reads as TGTGCCAGCAGCCACTCACAGGACAGTTATGGCTACACCTTC. This sequence encodes CASSHSQDSYGYTF.